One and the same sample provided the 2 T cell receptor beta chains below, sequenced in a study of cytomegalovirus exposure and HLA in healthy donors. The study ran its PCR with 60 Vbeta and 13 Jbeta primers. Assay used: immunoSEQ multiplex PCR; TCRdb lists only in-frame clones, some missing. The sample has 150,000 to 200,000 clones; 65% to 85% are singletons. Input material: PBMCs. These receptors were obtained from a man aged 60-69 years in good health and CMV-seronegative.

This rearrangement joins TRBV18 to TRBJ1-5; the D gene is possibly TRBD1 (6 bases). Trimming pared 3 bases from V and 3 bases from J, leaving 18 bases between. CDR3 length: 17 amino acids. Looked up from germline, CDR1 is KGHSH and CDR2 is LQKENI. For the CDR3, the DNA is TGTGCCAGCTCACCGGGAAATCAGAGGACAGACAATCAGCCCCAGCATTTT. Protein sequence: CASSPGNQRTDNQPQHF.

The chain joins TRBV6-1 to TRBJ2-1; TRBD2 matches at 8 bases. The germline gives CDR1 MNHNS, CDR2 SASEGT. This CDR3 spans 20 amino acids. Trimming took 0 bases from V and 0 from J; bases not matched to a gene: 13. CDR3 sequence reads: CASSEAGLAGPRSSYNEQFF. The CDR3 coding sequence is TGTGCCAGCAGTGAAGCTGGGCTAGCGGGCCCCAGGAGCTCCTACAATGAGCAGTTCTTC.